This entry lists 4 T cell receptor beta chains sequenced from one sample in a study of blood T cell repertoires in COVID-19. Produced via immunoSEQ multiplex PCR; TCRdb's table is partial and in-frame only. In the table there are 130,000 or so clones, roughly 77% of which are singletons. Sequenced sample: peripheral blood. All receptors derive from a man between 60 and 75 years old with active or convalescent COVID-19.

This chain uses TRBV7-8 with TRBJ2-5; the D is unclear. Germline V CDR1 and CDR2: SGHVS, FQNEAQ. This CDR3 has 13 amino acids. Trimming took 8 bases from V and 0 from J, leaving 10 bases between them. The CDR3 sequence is CASRRADQETQYF. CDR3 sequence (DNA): TGTGCCAGCCGCCGCGCAGACCAAGAGACCCAGTACTTC.

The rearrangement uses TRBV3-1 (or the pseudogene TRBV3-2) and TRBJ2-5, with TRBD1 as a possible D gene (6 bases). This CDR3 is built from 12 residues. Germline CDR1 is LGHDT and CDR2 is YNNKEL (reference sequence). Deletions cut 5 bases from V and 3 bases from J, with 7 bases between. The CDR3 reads CASSKGEETQYF. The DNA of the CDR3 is TGTGCCAGCAGCAAGGGGGAAGAGACCCAGTACTTC.

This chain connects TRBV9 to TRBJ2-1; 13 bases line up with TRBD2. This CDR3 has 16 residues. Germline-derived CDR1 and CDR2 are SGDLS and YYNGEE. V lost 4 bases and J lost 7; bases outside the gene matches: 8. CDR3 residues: CASSLLLAGGMNEQFF. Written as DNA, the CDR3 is TGTGCCAGCAGCTTGCTACTAGCGGGAGGGATGAATGAGCAGTTCTTC.

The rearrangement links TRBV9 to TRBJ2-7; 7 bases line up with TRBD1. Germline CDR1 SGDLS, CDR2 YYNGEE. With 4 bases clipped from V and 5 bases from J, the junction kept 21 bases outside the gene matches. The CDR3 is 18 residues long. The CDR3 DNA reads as TGTGCCAGCAGCCCTATAATAACAGGGGTCGCAAATACTCACGAGCAGTACTTC. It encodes CASSPIITGVANTHEQYF. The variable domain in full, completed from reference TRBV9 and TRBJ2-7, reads DSGVTQTPKHLITATGQRVTLRCSPRSGDLSVYWYQQSLDQGLQFLIQYYNGEERAKGNILERFSAQQFPDLHSELNLSSLELGDSALYFCASSPIITGVANTHEQYFGPGTRLTVT.